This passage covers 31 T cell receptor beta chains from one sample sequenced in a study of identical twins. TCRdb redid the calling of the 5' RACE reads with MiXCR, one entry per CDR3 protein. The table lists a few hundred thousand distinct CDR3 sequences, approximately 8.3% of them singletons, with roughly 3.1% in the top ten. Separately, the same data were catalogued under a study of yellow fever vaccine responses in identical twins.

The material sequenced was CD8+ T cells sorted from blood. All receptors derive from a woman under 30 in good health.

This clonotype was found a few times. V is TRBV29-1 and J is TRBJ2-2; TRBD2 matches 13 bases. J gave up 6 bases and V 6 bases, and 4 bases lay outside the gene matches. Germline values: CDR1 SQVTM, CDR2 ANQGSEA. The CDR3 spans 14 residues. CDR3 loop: CSVPGLAGAGELFF. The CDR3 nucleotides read TGCAGCGTGCCCGGACTAGCGGGAGCCGGGGAGCTGTTTTTT.

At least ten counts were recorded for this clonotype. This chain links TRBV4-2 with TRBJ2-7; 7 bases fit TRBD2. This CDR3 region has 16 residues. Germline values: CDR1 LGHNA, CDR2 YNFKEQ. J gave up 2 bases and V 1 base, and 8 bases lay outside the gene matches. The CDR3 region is CASSQGSDGGTYEQYF. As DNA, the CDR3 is TGTGCCAGCAGCCAAGGATCGGACGGGGGGACCTACGAGCAGTACTTC.

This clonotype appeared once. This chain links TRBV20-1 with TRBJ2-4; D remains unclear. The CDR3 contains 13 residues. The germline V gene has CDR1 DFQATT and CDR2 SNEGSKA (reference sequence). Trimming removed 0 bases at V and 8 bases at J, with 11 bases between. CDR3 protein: CSARDPDSYIQYF. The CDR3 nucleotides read TGCAGTGCTAGAGATCCTGACTCCTACATTCAGTACTTC.

In DNA form, the CDR3 reads TGTGCCAGCAGCTCGACAGAGGGAGGGCTGAATGAAAAACTGTTTTTT. Translated, it gives CASSSTEGGLNEKLFF. The chain employs TRBV7-9 and TRBJ1-4; D is perhaps TRBD1 (5 bases). The CDR3 runs to 16 residues. The germline CDR1 and CDR2 sequences are SEHNR and FQNEAQ (reference sequence). The ends were cut back, 4 bases at V and 5 bases at J, with 17 bases in the middle.

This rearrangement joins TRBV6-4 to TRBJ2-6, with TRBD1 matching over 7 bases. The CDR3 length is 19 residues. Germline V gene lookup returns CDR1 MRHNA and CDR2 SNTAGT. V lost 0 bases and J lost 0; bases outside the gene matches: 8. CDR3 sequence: CASSDSPDRAISGANVLTF. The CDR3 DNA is TGTGCCAGCAGTGACTCCCCCGACAGGGCCATCTCTGGGGCCAACGTCCTGACTTTC.

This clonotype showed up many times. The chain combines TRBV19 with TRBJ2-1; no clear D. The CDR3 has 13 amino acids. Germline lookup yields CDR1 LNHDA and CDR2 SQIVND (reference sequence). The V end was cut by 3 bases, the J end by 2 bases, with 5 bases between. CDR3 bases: TGTGCCAGTAGTATGAGCACCTACAATGAGCAGTTCTTC. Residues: CASSMSTYNEQFF.

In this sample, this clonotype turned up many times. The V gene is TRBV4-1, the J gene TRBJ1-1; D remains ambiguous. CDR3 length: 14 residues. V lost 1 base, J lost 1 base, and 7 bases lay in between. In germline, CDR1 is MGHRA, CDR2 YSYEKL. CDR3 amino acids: CASSQVGQNTEAFF. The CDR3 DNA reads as TGCGCCAGCAGCCAAGTGGGCCAGAACACTGAAGCTTTCTTT.

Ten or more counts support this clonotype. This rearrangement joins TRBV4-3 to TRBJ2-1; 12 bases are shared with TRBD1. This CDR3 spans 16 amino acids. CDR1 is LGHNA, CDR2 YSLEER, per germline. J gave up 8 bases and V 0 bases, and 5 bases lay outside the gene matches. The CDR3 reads CASSQETGTGGDEQFF. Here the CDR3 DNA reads TGCGCCAGCAGCCAAGAAACCGGGACAGGGGGCGATGAGCAGTTCTTC.

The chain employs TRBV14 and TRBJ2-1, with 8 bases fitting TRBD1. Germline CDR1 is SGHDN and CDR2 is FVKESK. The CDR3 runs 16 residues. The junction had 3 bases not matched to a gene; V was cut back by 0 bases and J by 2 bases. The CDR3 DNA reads TGTGCCAGCAGCCAAGACAGGGGGCTGGCCTACAATGAGCAGTTCTTC. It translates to CASSQDRGLAYNEQFF.

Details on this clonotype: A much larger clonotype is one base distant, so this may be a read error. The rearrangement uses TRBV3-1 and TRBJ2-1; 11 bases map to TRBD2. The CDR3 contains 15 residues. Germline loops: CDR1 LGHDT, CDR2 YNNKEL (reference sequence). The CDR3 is CATSQEVELAGEGFF. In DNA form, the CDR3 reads TGTGCCACCAGCCAAGAGGTGGAACTAGCGGGAGAAGGGTTCTTC.

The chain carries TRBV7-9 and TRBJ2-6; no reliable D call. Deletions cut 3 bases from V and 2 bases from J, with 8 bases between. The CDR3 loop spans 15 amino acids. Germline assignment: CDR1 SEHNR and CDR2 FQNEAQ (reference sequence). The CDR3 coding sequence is TGTGCCAGCAGCTTGGGGTGGACTGGGGCCAACGTCCTGACTTTC. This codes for CASSLGWTGANVLTF.

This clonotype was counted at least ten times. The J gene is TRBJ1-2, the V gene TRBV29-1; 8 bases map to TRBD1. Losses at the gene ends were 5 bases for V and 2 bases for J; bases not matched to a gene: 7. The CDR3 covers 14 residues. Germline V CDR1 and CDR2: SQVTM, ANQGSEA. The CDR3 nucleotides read TGCAGCGTTACCGGGACAGGAGAGAACTATGGCTACACCTTC. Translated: CSVTGTGENYGYTF.

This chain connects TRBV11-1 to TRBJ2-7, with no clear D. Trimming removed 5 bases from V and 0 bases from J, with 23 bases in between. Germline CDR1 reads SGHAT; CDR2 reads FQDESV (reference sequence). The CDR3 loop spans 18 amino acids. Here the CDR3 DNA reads TGTGCCAGCAGCACGGAGAGGCCCAAGCCACAGCCCTCCTACGAGCAGTACTTC. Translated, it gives CASSTERPKPQPSYEQYF.

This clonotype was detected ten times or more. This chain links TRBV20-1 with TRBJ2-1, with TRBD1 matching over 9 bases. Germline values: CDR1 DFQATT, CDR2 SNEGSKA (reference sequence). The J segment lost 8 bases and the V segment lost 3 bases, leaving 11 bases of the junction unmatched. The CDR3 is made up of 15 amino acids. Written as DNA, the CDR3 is TGCAGTGCTAGGGCCCTACAGGGGGCGTTGGATGAGCAGTTCTTC. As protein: CSARALQGALDEQFF.

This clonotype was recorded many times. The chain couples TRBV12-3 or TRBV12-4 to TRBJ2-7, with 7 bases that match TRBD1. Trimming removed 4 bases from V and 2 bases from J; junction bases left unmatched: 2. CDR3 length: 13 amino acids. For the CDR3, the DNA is TGTGCCAGCAGTTCCAGGGGGACCTACGAGCAGTACTTC. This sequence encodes CASSSRGTYEQYF.

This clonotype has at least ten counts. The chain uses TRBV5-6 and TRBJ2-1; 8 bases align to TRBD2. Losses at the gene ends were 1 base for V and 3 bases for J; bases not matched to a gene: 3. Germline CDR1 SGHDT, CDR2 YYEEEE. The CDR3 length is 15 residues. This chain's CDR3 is CASSLTSGIYNEQFF. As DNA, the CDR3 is TGTGCCAGCAGCTTGACTAGCGGAATCTACAATGAGCAGTTCTTC.

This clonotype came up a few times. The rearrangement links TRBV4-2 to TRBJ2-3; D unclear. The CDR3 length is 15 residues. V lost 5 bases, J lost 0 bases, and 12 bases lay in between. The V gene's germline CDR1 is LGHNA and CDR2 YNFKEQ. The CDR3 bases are TGTGCCAGCAGCGAAACAGTAACTAGCACAGATACGCAGTATTTT. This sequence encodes CASSETVTSTDTQYF.

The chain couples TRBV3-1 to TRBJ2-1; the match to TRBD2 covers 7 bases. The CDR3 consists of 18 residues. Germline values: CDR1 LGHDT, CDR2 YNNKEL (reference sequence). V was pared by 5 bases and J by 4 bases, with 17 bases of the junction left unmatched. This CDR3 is CASSTHVAGAAGYNEQFF. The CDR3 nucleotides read TGTGCCAGCAGCACGCACGTTGCGGGAGCAGCGGGATACAATGAGCAGTTCTTC.

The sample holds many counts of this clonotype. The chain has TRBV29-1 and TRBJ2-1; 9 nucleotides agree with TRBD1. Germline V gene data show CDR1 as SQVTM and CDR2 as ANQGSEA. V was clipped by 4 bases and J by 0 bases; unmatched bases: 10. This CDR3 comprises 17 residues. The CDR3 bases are TGCAGCGTTGTTAGGGAAGACAGGGGGGGCTCCTACAATGAGCAGTTCTTC. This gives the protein CSVVREDRGGSYNEQFF.

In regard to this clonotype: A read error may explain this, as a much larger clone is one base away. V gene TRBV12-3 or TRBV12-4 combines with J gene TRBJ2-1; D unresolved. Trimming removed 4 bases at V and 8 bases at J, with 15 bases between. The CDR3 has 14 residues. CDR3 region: CASSSLLVAHEQFF. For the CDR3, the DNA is TGTGCCAGCAGTTCCCTTCTAGTGGCCCATGAGCAGTTCTTC.

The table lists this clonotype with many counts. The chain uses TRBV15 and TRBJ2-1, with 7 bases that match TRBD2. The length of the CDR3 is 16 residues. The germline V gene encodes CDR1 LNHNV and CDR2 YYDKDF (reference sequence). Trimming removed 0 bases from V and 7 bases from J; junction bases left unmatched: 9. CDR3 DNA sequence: TGTGCCACCAGCAGAGATTCTGGGGGGGGTGGGAATGAGCAGTTCTTC. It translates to CATSRDSGGGGNEQFF.

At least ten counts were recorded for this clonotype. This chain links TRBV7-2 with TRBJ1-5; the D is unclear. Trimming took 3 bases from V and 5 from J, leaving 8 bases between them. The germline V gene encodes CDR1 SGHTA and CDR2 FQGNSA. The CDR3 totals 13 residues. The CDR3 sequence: CASSFSLDQPQHF. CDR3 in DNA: TGTGCCAGCAGCTTTTCCTTAGATCAGCCCCAGCATTTT.

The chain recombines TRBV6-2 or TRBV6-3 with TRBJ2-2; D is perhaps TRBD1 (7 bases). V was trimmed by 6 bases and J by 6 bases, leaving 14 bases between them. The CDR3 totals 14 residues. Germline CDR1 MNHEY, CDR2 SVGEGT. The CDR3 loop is CASSATGEAGELFF. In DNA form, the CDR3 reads TGTGCCAGCAGCGCCACAGGGGAGGCCGGGGAGCTGTTTTTT.

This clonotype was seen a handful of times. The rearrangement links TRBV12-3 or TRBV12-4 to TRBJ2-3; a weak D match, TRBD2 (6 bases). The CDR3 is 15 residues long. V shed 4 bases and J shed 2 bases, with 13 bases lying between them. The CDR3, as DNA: TGTGCCAGCAGTTGGACCCGGGACTCCACAGATACGCAGTATTTT. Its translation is CASSWTRDSTDTQYF.

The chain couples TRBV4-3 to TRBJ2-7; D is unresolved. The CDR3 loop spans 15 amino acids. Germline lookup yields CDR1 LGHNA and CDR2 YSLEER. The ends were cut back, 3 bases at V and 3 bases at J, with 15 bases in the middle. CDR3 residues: CASSQSRTSDYEQYF. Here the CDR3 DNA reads TGCGCCAGCAGCCAGTCCAGGACCTCAGACTACGAGCAGTACTTC.

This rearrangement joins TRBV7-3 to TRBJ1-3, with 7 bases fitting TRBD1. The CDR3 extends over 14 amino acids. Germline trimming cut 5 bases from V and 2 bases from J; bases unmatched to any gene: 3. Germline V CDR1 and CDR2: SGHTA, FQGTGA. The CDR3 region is CASSLTGTGNTIYF. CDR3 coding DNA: TGTGCCAGCAGCCTGACAGGGACTGGAAACACCATATATTTT.

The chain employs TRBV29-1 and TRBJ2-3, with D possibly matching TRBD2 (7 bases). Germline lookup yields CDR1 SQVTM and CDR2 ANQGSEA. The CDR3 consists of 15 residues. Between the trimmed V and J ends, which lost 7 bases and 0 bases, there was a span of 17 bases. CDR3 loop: CSGTGGLVSTDTQYF. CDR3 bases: TGCAGCGGGACGGGGGGCTTGGTAAGCACAGATACGCAGTATTTT.

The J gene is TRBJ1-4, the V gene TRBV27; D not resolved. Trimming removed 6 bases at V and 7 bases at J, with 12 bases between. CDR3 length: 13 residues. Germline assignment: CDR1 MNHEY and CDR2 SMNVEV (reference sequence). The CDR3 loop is CASSHPGGEKLFF. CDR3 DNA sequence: TGTGCCAGCAGCCACCCCGGAGGTGAAAAACTGTTTTTT.

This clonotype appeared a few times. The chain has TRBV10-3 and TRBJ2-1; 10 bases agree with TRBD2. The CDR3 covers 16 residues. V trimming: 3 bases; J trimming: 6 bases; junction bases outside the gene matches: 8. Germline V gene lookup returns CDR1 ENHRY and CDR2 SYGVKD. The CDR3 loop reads CAISDASGSAVNEQFF. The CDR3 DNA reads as TGTGCCATCAGTGATGCTAGCGGGAGCGCTGTCAATGAGCAGTTCTTC.

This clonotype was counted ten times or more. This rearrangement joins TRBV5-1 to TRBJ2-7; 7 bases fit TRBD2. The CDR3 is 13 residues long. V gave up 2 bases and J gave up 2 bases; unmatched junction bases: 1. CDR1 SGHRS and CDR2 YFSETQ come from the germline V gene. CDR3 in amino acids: CASSFGGAYEQYF. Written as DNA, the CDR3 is TGCGCCAGCAGCTTTGGGGGGGCCTACGAGCAGTACTTC.

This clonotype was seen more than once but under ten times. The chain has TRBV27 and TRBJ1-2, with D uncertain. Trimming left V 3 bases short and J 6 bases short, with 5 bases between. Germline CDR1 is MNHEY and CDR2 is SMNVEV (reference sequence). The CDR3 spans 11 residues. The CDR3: CASSLNNGYTF. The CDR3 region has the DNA TGTGCCAGCAGTTTGAACAATGGCTACACCTTC.